What follows are 30 T cell receptor beta chains derived from one specimen sequenced in a study of neoadjuvant anti-PD-1 for oral cavity cancer. Some clones are missing from TCRdb's copy, which holds only in-frame ones; the method was immunoSEQ multiplex PCR. This sample yields about 14,000 clones, of which more than 75% are seen a single time; around 2.4% belongs to the top ten. Regarding time point: after neoadjuvant nivolumab, at surgical resection. The sample here was PBMCs, taken after nivolumab (anti-PD-1) treatment. Receptor source: a person aged 35-79 years with oral cavity squamous cell carcinoma.

The V gene is TRBV9, the J gene TRBJ1-1, with TRBD1 matching 12 bases. This CDR3 has 19 residues. The trim removed 3 bases at V and 4 bases at J, leaving 16 bases unmatched. The germline gives CDR1 SGDLS, CDR2 YYNGEE. The CDR3 reads CASSAGMEGQGARGTEAFF. The CDR3 coding sequence is TGTGCCAGCAGCGCAGGAATGGAGGGACAGGGGGCGCGGGGCACTGAAGCTTTCTTT.

V and J are TRBV6-5 and TRBJ1-2; D might be TRBD1 (6 bases). The CDR3 loop spans 13 amino acids. V lost 7 bases and J 3 bases, leaving 12 bases between the germline ends. Per the germline V gene, CDR1 is MNHEY and CDR2 is SVGAGI. CDR3 region: CASTPSGDYGYTF. The DNA of the CDR3 is TGTGCCAGCACCCCCTCAGGGGACTATGGCTACACCTTC.

This clone was seen once. The V and J genes are TRBV2 and TRBJ1-5; D might be TRBD1 (5 bases). The length of the CDR3 is 13 residues. The V gene's germline CDR1 is SNHLY and CDR2 FYNNEI. With 6 bases removed from V and 7 bases from J, the gap between germline ends came to 13 bases. CDR3 loop: CASRWTWEQPQHF. The CDR3 DNA follows: TGTGCCAGCAGGTGGACATGGGAACAGCCCCAGCATTTT.

This clone rates as large (0.1 to 1%). The chain couples TRBV9 to TRBJ2-7; 9 positions agree with TRBD1. This CDR3 has 14 amino acids. The ends lost 5 bases at V and 1 base at J; junction bases unmatched: 4. The germline CDR1 and CDR2 sequences are SGDLS and YYNGEE. The CDR3 coding sequence is TGTGCCAGCAGTACAGGGGGCGCATCCTACGAGCAGTACTTC. Protein: CASSTGGASYEQYF.

The V and J genes are TRBV27 and TRBJ2-1; D uncertain. The CDR3 loop spans 18 amino acids. Per the germline V gene, CDR1 is MNHEY and CDR2 is SMNVEV (reference sequence). Trimming stripped 2 bases from V and 0 bases from J, with 17 bases between. Written as DNA, the CDR3 is TGTGCCAGCAGTTTAATGGGTTTGTGGGGTATCTCCTACAATGAGCAGTTCTTC. It codes for CASSLMGLWGISYNEQFF.

V and J are TRBV6-1 and TRBJ2-7; TRBD2 agrees at 12 bases. Per germline, CDR1 MNHNS and CDR2 SASEGT. This CDR3 region has 15 residues. The V segment lost 5 bases and the J segment 7 bases; nucleotides outside the gene matches: 9. The DNA of the CDR3 is TGTGCCAGCAGTACCGGACTAGCGGGACGGGGGGAGCAGTACTTC. It translates to CASSTGLAGRGEQYF.

This clone has only a few counts. The gene calls are TRBV28 and TRBJ1-5; no reliable D call. The CDR3 length is 12 residues. Germline CDR1 MDHEN, CDR2 SYDVKM. The V and J ends lost 6 bases and 4 bases respectively, with 7 bases between them. This CDR3 is CASSGLNQPQHF. CDR3 nucleotides: TGTGCCAGCAGCGGCCTGAATCAGCCCCAGCATTTT.

This clone has just one count. V and J are TRBV7-3 and TRBJ2-3, with unresolved D. Germline V lookup: CDR1 SGHTA, CDR2 FQGTGA. The CDR3 is made up of 13 amino acids. The V gene lost 4 bases and the J gene lost 2 bases, with 7 bases spanning the gap. DNA for the CDR3: TGTGCCAGCAGCTCGATCACCACAGATACGCAGTATTTT. It encodes CASSSITTDTQYF.

V is TRBV2 and J is TRBJ1-4; 10 bases map to TRBD1. Unmatched junction bases numbered 7, after V lost 5 bases and J lost 7 bases. Germline V gene sequence: CDR1 SNHLY, CDR2 FYNNEI. The CDR3 consists of 15 residues. The CDR3 nucleotides read TGTGCCAGCAGTCCCGGGACAGGGGTTAGTGAAAAACTGTTTTTT. This translates into CASSPGTGVSEKLFF.

This clone showed up just a few times. The CDR3 loop reads CATSDRPGHLNTEAFF. In nucleotides, the CDR3 is TGTGCCACCAGCGACCGCCCTGGACACTTGAACACTGAAGCTTTCTTT. The gene calls are TRBV15 and TRBJ1-1, with D perhaps matching TRBD1 (5 bases). The V and J ends lost 5 bases and 0 bases respectively, with 16 bases between them. The CDR3 has 16 amino acids. The germline CDR1 and CDR2 sequences are LNHNV and YYDKDF (reference sequence).

This clone was seen only once. The chain joins TRBV6-1 to TRBJ1-1; unclear D gene. V was clipped by 1 base and J by 0 bases, with 3 bases between them. The CDR3 is made up of 13 amino acids. Germline V gene sequence: CDR1 MNHNS, CDR2 SASEGT. As DNA, the CDR3 is TGTGCCAGCAGTGAAGTACTGAACACTGAAGCTTTCTTT. Protein sequence: CASSEVLNTEAFF.

V and J are TRBV4-1 and TRBJ1-1; 7 bases fit TRBD1. Germline CDR1 and CDR2: MGHRA and YSYEKL. This CDR3 has 15 residues. Trimming removed 2 bases from V and 5 bases from J; junction bases left unmatched: 8. CDR3 coding DNA: TGCGCCAGCAGCCAACCCACCACAGGGGTAACTGAAGCTTTCTTT. Its protein is CASSQPTTGVTEAFF.

This clone was counted a single time. This chain uses TRBV7-2 with TRBJ2-1; D remains ambiguous. CDR1 is SGHTA and CDR2 is FQGNSA in the germline V gene. The CDR3 sequence is 15 residues long. Trimming shortened V by 7 bases and J by 1 base, and 14 bases separated the two germline ends. The CDR3 protein is CASTLGAASYNEQFF. CDR3 in DNA: TGTGCCAGCACCCTGGGTGCGGCATCCTACAATGAGCAGTTCTTC.

DNA of the CDR3: TGTGCCAGCAGCGAGGTGTACGAGCAGTACTTC. This gives the protein CASSEVYEQYF. The rearrangement uses TRBV7-8 and TRBJ2-7; unclear D gene. Germline values: CDR1 SGHVS, CDR2 FQNEAQ. Trimming pared 5 bases from V and 4 bases from J, leaving 6 bases between. The CDR3 consists of 11 residues.

This clone occurred once. The chain joins TRBV15 to TRBJ2-1, with D perhaps TRBD1 (5 bases). Deletions cut 0 bases from V and 4 bases from J, with 10 bases between. The germline gives CDR1 LNHNV, CDR2 YYDKDF (reference sequence). This CDR3 comprises 15 residues. The CDR3 sequence is CATSRDQGQYNEQFF. DNA for the CDR3: TGTGCCACCAGCAGAGACCAAGGACAATACAATGAGCAGTTCTTC.

The V gene is TRBV27, the J gene TRBJ1-1, with 12 bases lining up with TRBD1. The J segment lost 3 bases and the V segment lost 6 bases, leaving 2 bases of the junction unmatched. Germline V lookup: CDR1 MNHEY, CDR2 SMNVEV (reference sequence). The CDR3 spans 14 residues. The CDR3 DNA sequence: TGTGCCAGCAGGGGACAGGGGGCGGACACTGAAGCTTTCTTT. Protein: CASRGQGADTEAFF.

V and J are TRBV2 and TRBJ1-6; 10 bases fit TRBD1. This CDR3 region has 17 residues. V was pared by 6 bases and J by 6 bases, with 11 bases of the junction left unmatched. CDR1 and CDR2 from the germline V gene are SNHLY and FYNNEI. The CDR3 loop is CASRRRKGTGVNSPLHF. CDR3 nucleotide sequence: TGTGCCAGCAGGAGACGAAAGGGGACAGGGGTTAATTCACCCCTCCACTTT. The whole variable domain, remainder taken from reference TRBV2 and TRBJ1-6, is EPEVTQTPSHQVTQMGQEVILRCVPISNHLYFYWYRQILGQKVEFLVSFYNNEISEKSEIFDDQFSVERPDGSNFTLKIRSTKLEDSAMYFCASRRRKGTGVNSPLHFGNGTRLTVT.

This clone has only a few counts. This chain uses TRBV28 with TRBJ1-1; D call uncertain. The CDR3 is 14 amino acids. The germline V and J ends were trimmed by 5 bases and 3 bases, with 13 bases remaining between them. CDR1 and CDR2 from the germline V gene are MDHEN and SYDVKM. CDR3 nucleotides: TGTGCCAGCAGTCTCGCGGGGAGGGACACTGAAGCTTTCTTT. As protein: CASSLAGRDTEAFF.

The chain carries TRBV5-1 and TRBJ2-1; 11 bases line up with TRBD1. CDR1 and CDR2 (germline): SGHRS, YFSETQ. V dropped 3 bases and J dropped 2; count of bases not matched to a gene: 22. The CDR3 is 22 residues long. The CDR3 bases are TGCGCCAGCAGCTGGGAACGGACAGGGGGCGGGAATCGACGGGTAACCTACAATGAGCAGTTCTTC. Protein: CASSWERTGGGNRRVTYNEQFF. Based on the CDR3 plus reference TRBV5-1 and TRBJ2-1, the full variable domain is KAGVTQTPRYLIKTRGQQVTLSCSPISGHRSVSWYQQTPGQGLQFLFEYFSETQRNKGNFPGRFSGRQFSNSRSEMNVSTLELGDSALYLCASSWERTGGGNRRVTYNEQFFGPGTRLTVL.

This clone was recorded a few times. This chain links TRBV7-9 with TRBJ1-2; no reliable D call. The V end lost 3 bases, the J end lost 2 bases, and 7 bases lay between the germline ends. The length of the CDR3 is 13 residues. CDR1 SEHNR and CDR2 FQNEAQ come from the germline V gene (reference sequence). In nucleotides, the CDR3 is TGTGCCAGCAGCTTGGGAGACAACTATGGCTACACCTTC. Protein sequence: CASSLGDNYGYTF.

The chain couples TRBV29-1 to TRBJ1-1; D is perhaps TRBD1 (5 bases). V lost 3 bases and J lost 1, with 9 bases in between. There are 13 residues in the CDR3. Looked up from germline, CDR1 is SQVTM and CDR2 is ANQGSEA. The CDR3 reads CSVEWQGNTEAFF. The CDR3 DNA is TGCAGCGTTGAGTGGCAGGGGAACACTGAAGCTTTCTTT. Using reference TRBV29-1 and TRBJ1-1 for the parts outside the CDR3, the full variable domain is SAVISQKPSRDICQRGTSLTIQCQVDSQVTMMFWYRQQPGQSLTLIATANQGSEATYESGFVIDKFPISRPNLTFSTLTVSNMSPEDSSIYLCSVEWQGNTEAFFGQGTRLTVV.

This chain uses TRBV5-1 with TRBJ2-7, with TRBD1 as a possible D gene (5 bases). The CDR3 covers 13 residues. Trimming stripped 3 bases from V and 1 base from J, with 8 bases between. The germline V gene has CDR1 SGHRS and CDR2 YFSETQ. The DNA for the CDR3 is TGCGCCAGCAGCTCCGACAGTTCCTACGAGCAGTACTTC. This codes for CASSSDSSYEQYF.

V is TRBV2 and J is TRBJ1-6; D unresolved. V lost 7 bases to trimming and J lost 6 bases, with 10 bases between them. The CDR3 contains 13 residues. Looked up from germline, CDR1 is SNHLY and CDR2 is FYNNEI. CDR3 protein: CASTWESNSPLHF. The CDR3 nucleotides are TGTGCCAGCACCTGGGAGAGTAATTCACCCCTCCACTTT.

This clone was counted a few times. J is TRBJ1-2 and V is TRBV6-1; TRBD1 is a possible D gene (5 bases). Per the germline V gene, CDR1 is MNHNS and CDR2 is SASEGT. Trimming removed 6 bases from V and 5 bases from J, with 13 bases in between. The CDR3 runs to 13 residues. CDR3 sequence reads: CASSSTALYGYTF. DNA of the CDR3: TGTGCCAGCAGCTCGACAGCGCTTTATGGCTACACCTTC.

V usage is TRBV10-3 and J usage is TRBJ1-2; TRBD1 matches at 10 bases. The germline V gene encodes CDR1 ENHRY and CDR2 SYGVKD. Unmatched junction bases numbered 2, after V lost 8 bases and J lost 2 bases. The CDR3 is 13 residues long. CDR3 residues: CAIPGQGNYGYTF. The CDR3 bases are TGTGCCATCCCGGGACAGGGGAACTATGGCTACACCTTC.

The J gene is TRBJ1-6, the V gene TRBV25-1; TRBD1 agrees at 7 bases. The V and J ends lost 5 bases and 7 bases, in that order; junction bases with no gene match: 8. Germline CDR1 reads MGHDK; CDR2 reads SYGVNS. The CDR3 loop spans 15 amino acids. The CDR3 region is CASSNQQGLNSPLHF. CDR3 coding DNA: TGTGCCAGCAGTAACCAACAGGGGCTAAATTCACCCCTCCACTTT.

This clone was seen more than once but under ten times. The chain is built from TRBV25-1 and TRBJ2-7; 8 nucleotides align to TRBD2. This CDR3 contains 16 residues. V trimming: 6 bases; J trimming: 2 bases; junction bases outside the gene matches: 12. From germline, CDR1 is MGHDK and CDR2 SYGVNS. The CDR3 spells CASSPSQGAGAYEQYF. The DNA for the CDR3 is TGTGCCAGCAGCCCGAGTCAGGGAGCGGGGGCCTACGAGCAGTACTTC.

The gene calls are TRBV11-2 and TRBJ1-5; D may be TRBD1 (6 bases). CDR3 length: 15 residues. The V end lost 4 bases, the J end lost 7 bases, and 17 bases lay between the germline ends. CDR1 SGHAT and CDR2 FQNNGV come from the germline V gene. CDR3 DNA sequence: TGTGCCAGCAGCTGGGGGCGGGGTAGCGGGCAGCCCCAGCATTTT. Residues: CASSWGRGSGQPQHF.

The V gene is TRBV18, the J gene TRBJ1-2; no definite D call. CDR3 length: 12 residues. The germline V gene has CDR1 KGHSH and CDR2 LQKENI. V was clipped by 7 bases and J by 5 bases, with 11 bases between them. DNA of the CDR3: TGTGCCAGCTGGCCCTCCTTATATGGCTACACCTTC. Translating it yields CASWPSLYGYTF.

This chain connects TRBV7-8 to TRBJ2-2, with unresolved D. Germline V CDR1 and CDR2: SGHVS, FQNEAQ. Trimming removed 7 bases at V and 7 bases at J, with 25 bases between. The CDR3 length is 17 residues. The CDR3 coding sequence is TGTGCCAGCATCGCACGTCGGGCAGCAGCTCGCGGCGGGGAGCTGTTTTTT. It encodes CASIARRAAARGGELFF.